These T cell receptor beta chains were read from a single sample in a study of spatial heterogeneity in lung cancer. TCRdb independently ran MiXCR on the 5' RACE reads; one entry per CDR3 protein. This table has 50,000 to 65,000 distinct CDR3 sequences, approximately 7% appearing once. This sample comprised PBMCs, obtained at surgery. The receptor set was obtained from a female donor with early-stage non-small cell lung cancer. CDR3s include the opening cysteine and the closing phenylalanine or tryptophan. The D gene is left open where the match is weak. Only part of the rows carry a size: once, few, many, or a class if the clone is expanded.

V	size	J	D	CDR3	DNA
TRBV20-1	many	TRBJ2-1	TRBD2	CSAPSGGYNEQFF	TGCAGTGCCCCTAGCGGGGGCTACAATGAGCAGTTCTTC
TRBV20-1	many	TRBJ2-1	TRBD1	CSALPGQGAGDEQFF	TGCAGTGCTCTCCCCGGACAGGGGGCTGGGGATGAGCAGTTCTTC
TRBV12-3/TRBV12-4	few	TRBJ2-3	NA	CASGQGSTDTQYF	TGTGCCAGCGGGCAGGGTAGCACAGATACGCAGTATTTT
TRBV15	many	TRBJ2-4	NA	CATSRVKQNIQYF	TGTGCCACCAGCAGAGTAAAACAAAACATTCAGTACTTC
TRBV5-1	many	TRBJ2-7	TRBD1	CASSVPRGQGEQYF	TGCGCCAGCAGCGTGCCCAGGGGGCAAGGCGAGCAGTACTTC
TRBV5-1	many	TRBJ1-1	NA	CASSLLPDMNTEAFF	TGCGCCAGCAGCTTGTTACCGGACATGAACACTGAAGCTTTCTTT
TRBV5-1	many	TRBJ2-1	NA	CASSLGSAKDNEQFF	TGCGCCAGCAGCTTGGGTTCCGCGAAGGACAATGAGCAGTTCTTC
TRBV28	many	TRBJ2-7	TRBD2	CASSRRGGPSEQYF	TGTGCCAGCAGTCGGCGGGGGGGCCCCTCCGAGCAGTACTTC
TRBV28	many	TRBJ2-3	TRBD2	CASSLSAAGGTDTQYF	TGTGCCAGCAGTTTGAGTGCGGCGGGGGGCACAGATACGCAGTATTTT
TRBV5-5	many	TRBJ2-7	NA	CASSFAWGATYEQYF	TGTGCCAGCAGCTTTGCTTGGGGGGCAACCTACGAGCAGTACTTC
TRBV7-2	few	TRBJ2-3	NA	CASSRGGRRQYF	TGTGCCAGCAGCCGAGGAGGGAGACGGCAGTATTTT
TRBV20-1	few	TRBJ2-3	NA	CSARDGKGGDTQYF	TGCAGTGCTAGAGATGGGAAGGGAGGAGATACGCAGTATTTT
TRBV28	many	TRBJ2-7	TRBD2	CASRLAGGLLEQYF	TGTGCCAGCAGGTTAGCGGGGGGCCTCCTGGAGCAGTACTTC
TRBV12-3/TRBV12-4	many	TRBJ2-5	NA	CASSWDSPQETQYF	TGTGCCAGCAGTTGGGACTCCCCCCAAGAGACCCAGTACTTC
TRBV11-3	NA	TRBJ1-1	TRBD1	CASSQTGRGTEAFF	TGTGCCAGCAGCCAGACAGGGCGCGGCACTGAAGCTTTCTTT
TRBV5-5	many	TRBJ2-7	NA	CASSLEGYEQYF	TGTGCCAGCAGCTTGGAGGGCTACGAGCAGTACTTC
TRBV28	NA	TRBJ2-1	TRBD1	CASTLYGTGYNNEQFF	TGTGCCAGCACCCTATATGGGACAGGCTATAACAATGAGCAGTTCTTC
TRBV5-1	NA	TRBJ1-1	TRBD1	CASSPGQGAPTEAFF	TGCGCCAGCAGCCCGGGACAGGGGGCGCCCACTGAAGCTTTCTTT
TRBV10-3	many	TRBJ2-5	TRBD2	CAISPGGVQETQYF	TGTGCCATCTCCCCCGGGGGGGTCCAAGAGACCCAGTACTTC
TRBV5-4	many	TRBJ2-5	TRBD1	CASSLVPGQGGETQYF	TGTGCCAGCAGCCTGGTACCGGGACAGGGCGGGGAGACCCAGTACTTC
TRBV24-1	many	TRBJ2-3	NA	CATSDSPTGGQLSDTQYF	TGTGCCACCAGTGATTCGCCTACGGGGGGCCAATTATCAGATACGCAGTATTTT
TRBV20-1	many	TRBJ2-1	NA	CSARPGGYNEQFF	TGCAGTGCTAGACCCGGGGGTTACAATGAGCAGTTCTTC
TRBV2	many	TRBJ2-7	NA	CAGGTGTLSYEQYF	TGTGCCGGGGGGACCGGGACACTCTCCTACGAGCAGTACTTC
TRBV9	NA	TRBJ2-2	TRBD2	CASSVVVAGTVHTGELFF	TGTGCCAGCAGCGTAGTGGTAGCGGGGACGGTGCACACCGGGGAGCTGTTTTTT
TRBV6-2/TRBV6-3	many	TRBJ2-5	TRBD1	CATGQGGKTQYF	TGTGCCACCGGACAGGGCGGGAAGACCCAGTACTTC
TRBV9	many	TRBJ2-4	NA	CASSVGSGAKNIQYF	TGTGCCAGCAGCGTAGGCTCGGGAGCCAAAAACATTCAGTACTTC
TRBV23-1	many	TRBJ2-7	NA	CASSLGQGGSYEQYF	TGCGCCAGCAGTCTGGGCCAAGGGGGGTCCTACGAGCAGTACTTC
TRBV28	many	TRBJ1-5	NA	CASGGASQPQHF	TGTGCCAGCGGGGGGGCAAGTCAGCCCCAGCATTTT
TRBV6-2/TRBV6-3	many	TRBJ2-3	NA	CASSYRSRTDTQYF	TGTGCCAGCAGTTACAGGAGCAGAACAGATACGCAGTATTTT
TRBV5-6	NA	TRBJ2-3	NA	CASSLGGALPDTQYF	TGTGCCAGCAGCTTGGGGGGCGCGCTGCCAGATACGCAGTATTTT
TRBV5-6	many	TRBJ2-5	NA	CASSLIRKAMYQETQYF	TGTGCCAGCAGCTTGATACGAAAAGCTATGTACCAAGAGACCCAGTACTTC
TRBV3-1	many	TRBJ2-5	NA	CASSFSSRGQETQYF	TGTGCCAGCAGTTTTTCTAGCAGGGGCCAAGAGACCCAGTACTTC
TRBV6-5	few	TRBJ2-1	NA	CASSYSKGGGKQFF	TGTGCCAGCAGTTACTCGAAGGGGGGGGGAAAGCAGTTCTTC
TRBV4-2	many	TRBJ2-7	NA	CASSRKDGSGDEQYF	TGTGCCAGCAGCCGAAAAGACGGGTCGGGGGATGAGCAGTACTTC
TRBV20-1	NA	TRBJ2-4	NA	CSAPPPAARHIQYF	TGCAGTGCCCCCCCGCCGGCGGCGCGGCACATTCAGTACTTC
TRBV3-1	many	TRBJ1-5	TRBD1	CASSQGTGAFQPQHF	TGTGCCAGCAGCCAAGGGACAGGGGCCTTTCAGCCCCAGCATTTT
TRBV20-1	few	TRBJ1-1	NA	CSAIAGGLYTEAFF	TGCAGTGCTATTGCGGGGGGCCTGTATACTGAAGCTTTCTTT
TRBV28	many	TRBJ2-5	TRBD1	CATNDRGLQETQYF	TGTGCCACCAACGACAGGGGTCTACAAGAGACCCAGTACTTC
TRBV7-2	many	TRBJ2-5	NA	CASSLGGTVGLQETQYF	TGTGCCAGCAGCTTAGGGGGGACAGTGGGACTCCAAGAGACCCAGTACTTC
TRBV4-2	medium-sized	TRBJ2-1	NA	CASSQDSRGLRNEQFF	TGTGCCAGCAGCCAAGATTCTCGCGGGCTAAGGAATGAGCAGTTCTTC